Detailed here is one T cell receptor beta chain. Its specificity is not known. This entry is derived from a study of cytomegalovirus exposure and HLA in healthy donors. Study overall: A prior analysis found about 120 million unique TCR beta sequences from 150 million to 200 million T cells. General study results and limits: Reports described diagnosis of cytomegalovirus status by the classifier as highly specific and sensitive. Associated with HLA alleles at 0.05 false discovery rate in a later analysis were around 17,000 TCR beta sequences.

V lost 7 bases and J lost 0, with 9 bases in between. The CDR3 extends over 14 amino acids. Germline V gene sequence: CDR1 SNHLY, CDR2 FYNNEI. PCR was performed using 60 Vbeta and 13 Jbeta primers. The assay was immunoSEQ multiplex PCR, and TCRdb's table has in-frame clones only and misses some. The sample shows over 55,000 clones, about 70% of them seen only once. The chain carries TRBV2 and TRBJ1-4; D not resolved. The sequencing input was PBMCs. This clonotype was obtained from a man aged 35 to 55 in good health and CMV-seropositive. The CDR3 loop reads CASKRSATNEKLFF. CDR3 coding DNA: TGTGCCAGCAAACGGAGTGCAACTAATGAAAAACTGTTTTTT. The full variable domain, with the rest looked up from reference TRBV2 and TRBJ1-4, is EPEVTQTPSHQVTQMGQEVILRCVPISNHLYFYWYRQILGQKVEFLVSFYNNEISEKSEIFDDQFSVERPDGSNFTLKIRSTKLEDSAMYFCASKRSATNEKLFFGSGTQLSVL.